This TCR beta chain was observed in a study of identical twins. General study points: Invariant cells of the MAIT and iNKT types might have partly distorted the zero-insertion analyses. In cord blood, abundant beta clonotypes had fewer insertions; memory showed no trend.

After removal of 0 bases from V and 8 bases from J, the junction contained 23 bases not matched to a gene. This CDR3 is 20 amino acids long. The V gene's germline CDR1 is SGHRS and CDR2 YFSETQ. TCRdb called the 5' RACE reads again in MiXCR, with one record for every CDR3 protein. The table records approximately 220,000 distinct CDR3 sequences, 7.5% of them present only once. Details on this clonotype: The antigen remains undetermined.

The same specimen was also included in a second study, on yellow fever vaccine responses in identical twins.

The sample comprised CD8+ T cells sorted from blood. The receptor was isolated from a woman younger than 30 in good health. V and J are TRBV5-1 and TRBJ2-1; 7 bases are shared with TRBD1. The DNA for the CDR3 is TGCGCCAGCAGCTTGGGTTCTAGGGGGCTCAGTTACGACTTAATCTATGAGCAGTTCTTC. This gives the protein CASSLGSRGLSYDLIYEQFF. The entire variable domain, with the rest obtained from reference TRBV5-1 and TRBJ2-1, is as follows: KAGVTQTPRYLIKTRGQQVTLSCSPISGHRSVSWYQQTPGQGLQFLFEYFSETQRNKGNFPGRFSGRQFSNSRSEMNVSTLELGDSALYLCASSLGSRGLSYDLIYEQFFGPGTRLTVL.